This T cell receptor beta chain was found in a study of early T cells in non-severe SARS-CoV-2 infection. Looking at the study overall: Alpha and beta chains were unpaired, from unsorted whole-blood bulk RNA. Study-wide results and limits: Private and CD4 specificities were missed by VDJdb matching, skewed to anti-spike CD8.

Molecules of cDNA were individually given unique molecular identifiers that were attached to them. A single record per CDR3 protein comes from TCRdb applying MiXCR to the 5' RACE reads. Of 53,000 or so distinct CDR3 sequences listed, more than 10% are singletons. This CDR3 contains 20 residues. The germline V gene encodes CDR1 WSHSY and CDR2 SAAADI. V lost 0 bases to trimming and J lost 0 bases; unmatched junction nucleotides: 13. As regards this clonotype: Its antigen is unknown.

The TCR comes from an adult who was a healthcare worker with PCR-confirmed SARS-CoV-2 infection or an uninfected control (not recorded which). The sample in question was whole blood, obtained at baseline. The chain has TRBV10-2 and TRBJ2-2, with TRBD2 matching 7 bases. The CDR3 coding sequence is TGCGCCAGCAGTGAGTCGACCGGGGGACTATACGAAACGAACACCGGGGAGCTGTTTTTT. Translated, it gives CASSESTGGLYETNTGELFF.